This T cell receptor beta chain came from a study of blood T cell repertoires in COVID-19. Per the germline V gene, CDR1 is MNHEY and CDR2 is SMNVEV (reference sequence). The length of the CDR3 is 17 residues. With 5 bases removed from V and 0 bases from J, the gap between germline ends came to 14 bases. TCRdb keeps only in-frame clones here, not all; method: immunoSEQ multiplex PCR. This table has a few hundred thousand clones, more than 70% appearing once. Sample: peripheral blood. V usage is TRBV27 and J usage is TRBJ1-6; D is uncertain. This clonotype was sampled from a woman in her twenties or thirties with COVID-19, enrolled during active disease. This CDR3 reads CASSPRGGSSYNSPLHF. CDR3 nucleotides: TGTGCCAGCAGTCCCCGGGGAGGAAGCTCCTATAATTCACCCCTCCACTTT.